Below are 22 T cell receptor beta chains sequenced from a single sample in a study of T cells in Graves' hyperthyroidism and ophthalmopathy. What was amplified from RNA transcripts were TCR beta CDR3 regions. Researchers ran a first-round RT-PCR on the TCR CDR3 using the HTBI primer set. TCRdb redid the calling of the multiplex PCR reads with MiXCR, one entry per CDR3 protein. The repertoire holds 400,000 to 500,000 distinct CDR3 sequences, with about an eighth as singletons. The source material was blood. These receptors all come from a woman under 30 with Graves' hyperthyroidism.

At least ten counts were recorded for this clonotype. This chain connects TRBV11-2 to TRBJ2-7; D gene uncertain. The CDR3 consists of 13 residues. Trimming took 4 bases from V and 4 from J, leaving 11 bases between them. Germline V gene sequence: CDR1 SGHAT, CDR2 FQNNGV. CDR3: CASSYFVAYEQYV. In DNA, the CDR3 is TGTGCCAGCAGCTATTTCGTAGCTTACGAGCAGTACGTC.

This clonotype came up many times. The chain recombines TRBV9 with TRBJ1-1; 7 bases match TRBD1. This CDR3 has 13 amino acids. V dropped 4 bases and J dropped 8; count of bases not matched to a gene: 8. In germline, CDR1 is SGDLS, CDR2 YYNGEE. The DNA of the CDR3 is TGTGCCAGCAGCCTTACCGGGACAGACGAAGCTTTCTTT. This encodes CASSLTGTDEAFF. The full variable domain, its missing parts supplied by reference TRBV9 and TRBJ1-1, is DSGVTQTPKHLITATGQRVTLRCSPRSGDLSVYWYQQSLDQGLQFLIQYYNGEERAKGNILERFSAQQFPDLHSELNLSSLELGDSALYFCASSLTGTDEAFFGQGTRLTVV.

The rearrangement links TRBV6-1 to TRBJ2-5; D is possibly TRBD1 (6 bases). The CDR3 consists of 15 residues. V gave up 6 bases and J gave up 4 bases, with 18 bases separating them. Per germline, CDR1 MNHNS and CDR2 SASEGT. CDR3 region: CASRGAERVRETQYF. The CDR3 bases are TGTGCCAGCAGGGGGGCGGAGAGGGTCCGAGAGACCCAGTACTTC.

At least ten counts were recorded for this clonotype. The V and J genes are TRBV13 and TRBJ1-4; unclear D gene. Germline V lookup: CDR1 PRHDT, CDR2 FYEKMQ (reference sequence). V was trimmed by 0 bases and J by 5 bases, leaving 13 bases between them. The CDR3 loop spans 16 amino acids. The CDR3 spells CASSLGTPAGNEKLFF. CDR3 sequence (DNA): TGTGCCAGCAGCTTAGGCACTCCCGCCGGGAATGAAAAACTGTTTTTT.

This clonotype occurred many times. This chain connects TRBV5-1 to TRBJ2-2, with D possibly matching TRBD1 (6 bases). Trimming took 4 bases from V and 5 from J, leaving 12 bases between them. In germline, CDR1 is SGHRS, CDR2 YFSETQ. The CDR3 sequence is 14 residues long. CDR3 in amino acids: CASSGTQGTGELFF. In DNA form, the CDR3 reads TGCGCCAGCAGCGGAACACAGGGAACCGGGGAGCTGTTTTTT.

The sample holds many counts of this clonotype. This sequence joins TRBV20-1 and TRBJ2-4; 7 bases are a match to TRBD2. CDR3 size: 15 residues. Germline V gene sequence: CDR1 DFQATT, CDR2 SNEGSKA (reference sequence). The junction had 7 bases not matched to a gene; V was cut back by 5 bases and J by 0 bases. This CDR3 reads CSAGSSGLAKNIQYF. The CDR3 nucleotides read TGCAGTGCTGGATCTAGCGGCCTAGCCAAAAACATTCAGTACTTC.

The chain recombines TRBV6-2 or TRBV6-3 with TRBJ2-5, with 10 bases that match TRBD2. Trimming at V came to 6 bases and at J to 4 bases, leaving 8 bases not matched to a gene. CDR3 length: 15 amino acids. Germline V gives CDR1 MNHEY, CDR2 SVGEGT. The CDR3 region is CASSYTGLARETQYF. CDR3 DNA sequence: TGTGCCAGCAGCTACACGGGACTAGCGCGAGAGACCCAGTACTTC.

The sample holds many counts of this clonotype. The chain combines TRBV30 with TRBJ1-6, with TRBD1 as a possible D gene (6 bases). Germline loops: CDR1 GTSNPN, CDR2 SVGIG (reference sequence). V was cut by 0 bases and J by 9 bases, with 21 bases left in between. There are 17 residues in the CDR3. Here the CDR3 DNA reads TGTGCCTGGAGTGTACAGGCAGGGGCCCGGGGGAGTTCACCCCTCCACTTT. This translates into CAWSVQAGARGSSPLHF.

This clonotype was picked up many times. The J gene is TRBJ1-6, the V gene TRBV18; possibly TRBD1 for D (5 bases). The V and J ends lost 2 bases and 7 bases respectively, with 15 bases between them. Germline values: CDR1 KGHSH, CDR2 LQKENI. CDR3 length: 16 residues. The CDR3 coding sequence is TGTGCCAGCTCACCAAGATCGACAGACGGGAATTCACCCCTCCACTTT. Encoded protein: CASSPRSTDGNSPLHF. The full variable domain, with the rest looked up from reference TRBV18 and TRBJ1-6, is NAGVMQNPRHLVRRRGQEARLRCSPMKGHSHVYWYRQLPEEGLKFMVYLQKENIIDESGMPKERFSAEFPKEGPSILRIQQVVRGDSAAYFCASSPRSTDGNSPLHFGNGTRLTVT.

Only a few counts were recorded for this clonotype. The V gene is TRBV5-1, the J gene TRBJ1-3; D not certain. V dropped 0 bases and J dropped 0 bases, with 4 bases sitting between them. The CDR3 length is 14 residues. Germline lookup yields CDR1 SGHRS and CDR2 YFSETQ. CDR3 nucleotide sequence: TGCGCCAGCAGCTTGGAGGACTCTGGAAACACCATATATTTT. It specifies CASSLEDSGNTIYF.

This clonotype was seen ten or more times. J is TRBJ1-1 and V is TRBV12-5; D is perhaps TRBD1 (5 bases). The CDR3 is 13 residues long. From germline, CDR1 is LGHNT and CDR2 FRNRAP. V was trimmed by 7 bases and J by 0 bases, leaving 9 bases between them. CDR3 bases: TGTGCTAGTGAAGGGACGGTGAACACTGAAGCTTTCTTT. It specifies CASEGTVNTEAFF. The full variable domain, rest sourced from reference TRBV12-5 and TRBJ1-1, is DARVTQTPRHKVTEMGQEVTMRCQPILGHNTVFWYRQTMMQGLELLAYFRNRAPLDDSGMPKDRFSAEMPDATLATLKIQPSEPRDSAVYFCASEGTVNTEAFFGQGTRLTVV.

The V call is TRBV7-2, the J call TRBJ1-1; TRBD1 is a possible D gene (6 bases). Germline loops: CDR1 SGHTA, CDR2 FQGNSA. V was shortened by 2 bases and J by 2 bases, with 12 bases between the two germline ends. CDR3 length equals 15 residues. The CDR3 region is CASSLTGSPNTEAFF. For the CDR3, the DNA is TGTGCCAGCAGCTTAACAGGGTCACCCAACACTGAAGCTTTCTTT.

This clonotype was seen many times. The CDR3: CASSETGRAGYTF. CDR3 DNA: TGTGCCAGCAGTGAAACGGGAAGGGCCGGCTACACCTTC. The chain carries TRBV2 and TRBJ1-2, with D hard to call. The CDR3 totals 13 residues. Germline values: CDR1 SNHLY, CDR2 FYNNEI. Trimming pared 2 bases from V and 8 bases from J, leaving 12 bases between. Full variable domain (rest looked up from reference TRBV2 and TRBJ1-2): EPEVTQTPSHQVTQMGQEVILRCVPISNHLYFYWYRQILGQKVEFLVSFYNNEISEKSEIFDDQFSVERPDGSNFTLKIRSTKLEDSAMYFCASSETGRAGYTFGSGTRLTVV.

This clonotype was recorded at least ten times. The chain recombines TRBV30 with TRBJ1-2; 10 bases map to TRBD1. J gave up 5 bases and V 4 bases, and 10 bases lay outside the gene matches. Germline CDR1 GTSNPN, CDR2 SVGIG (reference sequence). The CDR3 totals 15 residues. CDR3 loop: CAWTFSPGQGYGYTF. As DNA, the CDR3 is TGTGCCTGGACCTTCTCACCGGGACAGGGGTATGGCTACACCTTC.

This clonotype was seen ten or more times. The chain combines TRBV6-1 with TRBJ1-1; TRBD1 matches 9 bases. V lost 6 bases to trimming and J lost 3 bases; unmatched junction nucleotides: 5. Germline V gene lookup returns CDR1 MNHNS and CDR2 SASEGT. The CDR3 length is 14 residues. The CDR3: CASRGQGSYTEAFF. CDR3 in DNA: TGTGCCAGCAGGGGACAGGGAAGCTACACTGAAGCTTTCTTT.

V gene TRBV12-3 or TRBV12-4 combines with J gene TRBJ1-5, with D perhaps TRBD1 (6 bases). CDR3 size: 13 residues. V lost 1 base and J lost 11, with 12 bases in between. The CDR3 loop reads CASSLGGGGAQHF. The CDR3 DNA reads TGTGCCAGCAGTTTAGGAGGGGGTGGGGCCCAGCATTTT.

To note about this clonotype: Possible read error: a much larger clone is one base away. The chain couples TRBV6-1 to TRBJ1-5; a weak D match, TRBD1 (5 bases). Germline V gene data show CDR1 as MNHNS and CDR2 as SASEGT. V lost 5 bases, J lost 6 bases, and 20 bases lay in between. CDR3 length: 16 amino acids. This CDR3 is CASSLSARGAGQPQHF. CDR3 sequence (DNA): TGTGCCAGCAGTTTAAGCGCACGGGGCGCGGGTCAGCCCCAGCATTTT.

The table lists this clonotype with a few counts. CDR3 sequence reads: CASRTSGKYNEQFF. The CDR3 DNA reads TGTGCCAGTAGAACTAGCGGGAAATACAATGAGCAGTTCTTC. The chain joins TRBV19 to TRBJ2-1; 10 positions match TRBD2. The CDR3 runs 14 residues. In germline, CDR1 is LNHDA, CDR2 SQIVND (reference sequence). J gave up 4 bases and V 6 bases, and 3 bases lay outside the gene matches. Filled out from reference TRBV19 and TRBJ2-1, the complete variable domain reads DGGITQSPKYLFRKEGQNVTLSCEQNLNHDAMYWYRQDPGQGLRLIYYSQIVNDFQKGDIAEGYSVSREKKESFPLTVTSAQKNPTAFYLCASRTSGKYNEQFFGPGTRLTVL.

The chain combines TRBV24-1 with TRBJ2-3, with D possibly TRBD1 on 6 matching bases. The J call is uncertain, as TRBJ1-5 better fits the DNA end. There are 16 residues in the CDR3. CDR1 is KGHDR and CDR2 is SFDVKD in the germline V gene. The CDR3 is CATSDLVRGGTDTQHF. The DNA for the CDR3 is TGTGCCACCAGTGATTTGGTTAGGGGGGGCACAGATACGCAGCATTTT.

This clonotype has more than one count but fewer than ten. The chain has TRBV12-3 or TRBV12-4 and TRBJ2-5, with D hard to call. Trimming cost V 8 bases and J 0 bases, with 13 bases left between them. This CDR3 spans 14 amino acids. The CDR3 here is CASGRNRNQETQYF. The DNA of the CDR3 is TGTGCCAGCGGCCGGAACAGAAACCAAGAGACCCAGTACTTC.

The chain has TRBV29-1 and TRBJ2-2, with D uncertain. V was clipped by 4 bases and J by 4 bases, with 7 bases between them. The CDR3 is 12 amino acids. The germline V gene encodes CDR1 SQVTM and CDR2 ANQGSEA. The CDR3 DNA reads as TGCAGCGTTGCTTACTCCACCGGGGAGCTGTTTTTT. Amino acids: CSVAYSTGELFF.

This clonotype occurred many times. This chain uses TRBV20-1 with TRBJ2-3; TRBD2 matches at 7 bases. The CDR3 loop spans 14 amino acids. The trim removed 5 bases at V and 6 bases at J, leaving 11 bases unmatched. The germline V gene encodes CDR1 DFQATT and CDR2 SNEGSKA (reference sequence). DNA of the CDR3: TGCAGTGCTGAGGGGAGGGGTGCCTCTGATACGCAGTATTTT. Encoded protein: CSAEGRGASDTQYF.